Presented here are 7 T cell receptor beta chains from one specimen sequenced in a study of CD4 T cells in relation to SARS-CoV-2 and coronaviruses. Profiled with immunoSEQ multiplex PCR; TCRdb holds only in-frame clones, not every one. The data contain some 21,000 clones, over 65% of them singletons. For these receptors, no antigen is known. Unexposed donor CD4+ T cells date from about 2010-2018, before the COVID-19 pandemic. After less than 11 days of culture, CD4+ T cells were isolated. Specimen: CD4+ T cells from PBMCs, cultured in vitro. These receptors came from a human donor in good health.

The V gene is TRBV6-6, the J gene TRBJ2-2, with 14 bases fitting TRBD2. V lost 5 bases and J lost 7; bases outside the gene matches: 3. Germline V lookup: CDR1 MNHNY, CDR2 SVGAGI (reference sequence). There are 15 residues in the CDR3. CDR3 coding DNA: TGTGCCAGCAGTCGGACTAGCGGGAGGTTCGGGGAGCTGTTTTTT. This encodes CASSRTSGRFGELFF.

The chain joins TRBV3-1 (or the pseudogene TRBV3-2) to TRBJ1-1; no definite D call. Between the trimmed V and J ends, which lost 3 bases and 4 bases, there was a span of 15 bases. In germline, CDR1 is LGHDT, CDR2 YNNKEL (reference sequence). This CDR3 is 15 amino acids long. Written as DNA, the CDR3 is TGTGCCAGCAGCCAGGTGGCATCCCCCCTCACTGAAGCTTTCTTT. Its translation is CASSQVASPLTEAFF.

This chain joins TRBV28 and TRBJ2-3; D perhaps matches TRBD1 (5 bases). Deletions cut 5 bases from V and 2 bases from J, with 14 bases between. Germline CDR1 MDHEN, CDR2 SYDVKM. CDR3 size: 15 residues. CDR3 sequence (DNA): TGTGCCAGCAGTACCACGTCAGGGTACACAGATACGCAGTATTTT. Protein sequence: CASSTTSGYTDTQYF.

The V call is TRBV21-1, the J call TRBJ1-3; TRBD1, as called in the table, went unchecked against the DNA. TRBV21-1 is designated a pseudogene. This CDR3 contains 17 residues. This chain's CDR3 is CASSKRDSTHSGNTIYF. CDR3 in DNA: TGTGCCAGCAGCAAACGGGACAGTACACACTCTGGAAACACCATATATTTT.

The rearrangement uses TRBV25-1 and TRBJ1-2; a possible D gene is TRBD1 (6 bases). Germline V CDR1 and CDR2: MGHDK, SYGVNS. The CDR3 loop spans 15 amino acids. Trimming removed 6 bases from V and 2 bases from J, with 16 bases in between. DNA for the CDR3: TGTGCCAGCAGGGACAGCGGCGGGGGGAACTATGGCTACACCTTC. Translating it yields CASRDSGGGNYGYTF.

J is TRBJ2-7 and V is TRBV12-3 or TRBV12-4; D uncertain. Trimming pared 3 bases from V and 0 bases from J, leaving 6 bases between. The CDR3 length is 13 residues. The CDR3 region has the DNA TGTGCCAGCAGTTTTGATAGCTCCTACGAGCAGTACTTC. Protein sequence: CASSFDSSYEQYF.

The chain recombines TRBV19 with TRBJ2-2; 10 bases align to TRBD2. The trim removed 6 bases at V and 0 bases at J, leaving 4 bases unmatched. This CDR3 is 16 amino acids long. CDR1 and CDR2 from the germline V gene are LNHDA and SQIVND (reference sequence). The CDR3 region has the DNA TGTGCCAGTAGGAAGACTAGCGGGTCGAACACCGGGGAGCTGTTTTTT. Residues: CASRKTSGSNTGELFF.